These 9 T cell receptor beta chains share one sample of origin, sequenced in a study of spatial heterogeneity in lung cancer. Which antigens these TCRs recognize remains unknown. The study's findings and limits: For expanded intratumoral alpha and beta TCRs, counts tracked tumor mutation counts.

Via MiXCR, TCRdb re-called the 5' RACE reads, giving one row per CDR3 protein. Of about 9,500 distinct CDR3 sequences in the sample, approximately 14% were seen once. Time point specified: sample taken at primary tumor resection. The sample consisted of lung tumor tissue, taken at surgery. The source of these receptors is a male donor with early-stage non-small cell lung cancer.

This clonotype was observed many times. The chain has TRBV10-2 and TRBJ1-5, with D maybe TRBD1 (6 bases). The V end was cut by 2 bases, the J end by 6 bases, with 17 bases between. The CDR3 length is 16 residues. CDR1 is WSHSY and CDR2 is SAAADI in the germline V gene. The DNA for the CDR3 is TGCGCCAGCAGTGAGAAGGGGGGCGGGTGGGCTCAGCCCCAGCATTTT. Protein sequence: CASSEKGGGWAQPQHF.

This clonotype was recorded at least ten times. J is TRBJ2-1 and V is TRBV7-2; no reliable D call. From germline, CDR1 is SGHTA and CDR2 FQGNSA. CDR3 length equals 15 residues. V lost 1 base and J lost 3, with 10 bases in between. CDR3 sequence (DNA): TGTGCCAGCAGCTTAGATAACCCCAGCTACAATGAGCAGTTCTTC. This sequence encodes CASSLDNPSYNEQFF.

This clonotype was picked up many times. The V and J genes are TRBV21-1 and TRBJ1-1. TRBV21-1 is listed as a pseudogene. The CDR3 extends over 11 amino acids. CDR3 in amino acids: CASSPNTEAFF. CDR3 coding DNA: TGTGCCAGCAGCCCCAACACTGAAGCTTTCTTT.

By sample share, this clonotype is medium-sized. The CDR3 sequence: CASSRGQGEETQYF. The CDR3, as DNA: TGTGCCAGCAGCCGAGGGCAGGGGGAAGAGACCCAGTACTTC. The chain couples TRBV3-1 to TRBJ2-5; TRBD1 matches 7 bases. CDR1 and CDR2 from the germline V gene are LGHDT and YNNKEL (reference sequence). The CDR3 contains 14 residues. V shed 4 bases and J 3 bases; nucleotides not matched to a gene: 5.

There are many counts of this clonotype. This chain connects TRBV27 to TRBJ1-1, with D maybe TRBD1 (6 bases). CDR1 is MNHEY, CDR2 SMNVEV, per germline (reference sequence). This CDR3 spans 13 amino acids. Trimming cost V 2 bases and J 5 bases, with 9 bases left between them. As DNA, the CDR3 is TGTGCCAGCAGTTTAATAAGGGGGACTGAAGCTTTCTTT. Protein product: CASSLIRGTEAFF.

This clonotype was recorded many times. The chain joins TRBV20-1 to TRBJ2-3, with no clear D. V lost 3 bases to trimming and J lost 0 bases, with 13 bases between them. The germline V gene encodes CDR1 DFQATT and CDR2 SNEGSKA (reference sequence). The CDR3 runs to 15 residues. CDR3 in DNA: TGCAGTGCTAGTAAGGCCATAGGTAGCACAGATACGCAGTATTTT. It translates to CSASKAIGSTDTQYF.

There are many counts of this clonotype. This rearrangement joins TRBV14 to TRBJ2-5; possibly TRBD2 for D (6 bases). V was pared by 4 bases and J by 9 bases, with 18 bases between. Germline CDR1 is SGHDN and CDR2 is FVKESK. This CDR3 region has 14 residues. DNA for the CDR3: TGTGCCAGCAGCCCTAAGGGAGGTCTGGCCGCCCAGTACTTC. Translated: CASSPKGGLAAQYF. Full variable domain (outside the CDR3, taken from reference TRBV14 and TRBJ2-5): EAGVTQFPSHSVIEKGQTVTLRCDPISGHDNLYWYRRVMGKEIKFLLHFVKESKQDESGMPNNRFLAERTGGTYSTLKVQPAELEDSGVYFCASSPKGGLAAQYFGPGTRLLVL.

At least ten counts were recorded for this clonotype. The chain couples TRBV11-2 to TRBJ2-1; D possibly matches TRBD1 or TRBD2 (5 bases each). The V gene lost 1 base and the J gene lost 7 bases, with 8 bases spanning the gap. CDR1 and CDR2 from the germline V gene are SGHAT and FQNNGV. This CDR3 comprises 13 residues. DNA of the CDR3: TGTGCCAGCAGCTTAGCGGGGCCAAATGAGCAGTTCTTC. Translated, it gives CASSLAGPNEQFF.

This chain uses TRBV28 with TRBJ1-1; D call uncertain. Germline V gene data show CDR1 as MDHEN and CDR2 as SYDVKM. CDR3 length: 14 amino acids. Trimming shortened V by 7 bases and J by 0 bases, and 12 bases separated the two germline ends. DNA of the CDR3: TGTGCCAGCATTTCGTCCGGGTTGAACACTGAAGCTTTCTTT. It encodes CASISSGLNTEAFF. The complete variable domain, with remaining parts taken from reference TRBV28 and TRBJ1-1, reads DVKVTQSSRYLVKRTGEKVFLECVQDMDHENMFWYRQDPGLGLRLIYFSYDVKMKEKGDIPEGYSVSREKKERFSLILESASTNQTSMYLCASISSGLNTEAFFGQGTRLTVV.